Listed below are T cell receptor beta chains from one sample, sequenced in a study of Graves' ophthalmopathy and Graves' hyperthyroidism. TCRdb re-called the multiplex PCR reads through MiXCR, storing one row per CDR3 protein. Among about 600,000 distinct CDR3 sequences, approximately 35% were seen once, and the ten largest hold 4% to 5%. Sample: peripheral blood or thyroid tissue (not recorded which). The receptors here all came from an adult man with Graves' hyperthyroidism. Each CDR3 is given with its conserved first and last residue. A D gene is named only where the DNA matches it firmly. Rows give clone size only sometimes, using once, few, many, or a class for an expanded clone.

>TRBV13|NA|13|NA|TRBJ2-2
TGTGCCAGCAGCTTAGTCTCGCTGAGGGAGCTGTTTTTT
CASSLVSLRELFF
>TRBV2|few|11|NA|TRBJ2-7
TGTGCCAGTAGGGGGGACATCGAGCAGTACTTC
CASRGDIEQYF
>TRBV29-1|NA|15|NA|TRBJ1-2
TGCAGCGTTGGTCGGGGAACTGAATTTAACTATGGCTACACCTTC
CSVGRGTEFNYGYTF
>TRBV7-3|many|13|NA|TRBJ2-2
TGTGCCAGCAGCTTAAGTCAGGTCGGGGAGCTGTTTTTT
CASSLSQVGELFF
>TRBV30|few|10|NA|TRBJ2-5
TGTGCCTGGAGCCGCCAGACCCAGTACTTC
CAWSRQTQYF
>TRBV27|few|13|NA|TRBJ2-5
TGTGCCAGCAGTAGGTTACAGCCGGAGACCCAGTACTTC
CASSRLQPETQYF
>TRBV11-2|NA|17|NA|TRBJ1-6
TGTGCCAGCAGCCCCCAGGGGTTAGGGGCCGGCAATTCACCCCTCCACTTT
CASSPQGLGAGNSPLHF
>TRBV12-3/TRBV12-4|few|15|TRBD1|TRBJ2-2
TGTGCCAGCAGTTCCCCGCTTACAGGGGCCGGGGAGCTGTTTTTT
CASSSPLTGAGELFF
>TRBV19|few|17|TRBD1|TRBJ2-3
TGTGCCAGTAGTATACCCGAGACAGGGGTAAGCACAGATACGCAGTATTTT
CASSIPETGVSTDTQYF
>TRBV27|many|13|NA|TRBJ1-1
TGTGCCAGCAGGGACCGGGGCTACACTGAAGCTTTCTTT
CASRDRGYTEAFF
>TRBV29-1|many|13|NA|TRBJ1-4
TGCAGCGTTGGAAGCGGCACTAATGAAAAACTGTTTTTT
CSVGSGTNEKLFF
>TRBV5-6|many|16|TRBD2|TRBJ2-7
TGTGCCAGCAGCTTGTCTCACGGGGGGGTGTCCTACGAGCAGTACTTC
CASSLSHGGVSYEQYF
>TRBV29-1|NA|14|TRBD1|TRBJ2-3
TGCAGCGCCCCCGACAGGGTGGGCGCAGATACGCAGTATTTT
CSAPDRVGADTQYF
>TRBV6-5|many|15|TRBD1|TRBJ1-1
TGTGCCAGCAGTCCACAAGCTCGACAGGGGGCAGAAGCTTTCTTT
CASSPQARQGAEAFF
>TRBV7-2|many|13|NA|TRBJ1-1
TGTGCCAGCAGCTCACACCTGAACACTGAAGCTTTCTTT
CASSSHLNTEAFF
>TRBV29-1|NA|13|NA|TRBJ1-2
TGCAGCCGGCCGGGGGGCCTAAACTATGGCTACACCTTC
CSRPGGLNYGYTF